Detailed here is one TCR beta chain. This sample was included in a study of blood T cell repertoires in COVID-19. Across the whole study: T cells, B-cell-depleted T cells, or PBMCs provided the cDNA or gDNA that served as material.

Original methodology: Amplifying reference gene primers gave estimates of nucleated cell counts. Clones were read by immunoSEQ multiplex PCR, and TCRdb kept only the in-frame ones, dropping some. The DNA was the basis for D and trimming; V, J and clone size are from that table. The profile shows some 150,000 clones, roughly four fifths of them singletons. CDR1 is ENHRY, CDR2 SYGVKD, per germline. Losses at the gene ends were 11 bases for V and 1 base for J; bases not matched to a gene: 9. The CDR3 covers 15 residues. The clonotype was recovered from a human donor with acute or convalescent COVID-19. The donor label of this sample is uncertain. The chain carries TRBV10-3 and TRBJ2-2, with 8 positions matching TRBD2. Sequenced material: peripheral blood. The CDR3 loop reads CAASYRGGNTGELFF. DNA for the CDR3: TGTGCCGCTTCATACCGGGGGGGGAACACCGGGGAGCTGTTTTTT.